Below, 27 T cell receptor beta chains from the same sample are listed, as sequenced in a study of T cell repertoires in ileal Crohn's disease. The method was immunoSEQ multiplex PCR; TCRdb's version includes in-frame clones alone and lacks a portion of them. The data show roughly 13,000 clones, around 82% seen once. Specimen: ileal tissue. Receptors were obtained from an adult with Crohn's disease.

The chain carries TRBV7-9 and TRBJ2-1; 9 bases map to TRBD2. CDR1 is SEHNR, CDR2 FQNEAQ, per germline (reference sequence). The CDR3 contains 16 residues. J was trimmed by 10 bases and V by 0 bases; bases with no gene match: 10. CDR3 sequence (DNA): TGTGCCAGCAGCTTAGCGGCTGGACTAGCGATATGGGAGCAGTTCTTC. It yields the protein CASSLAAGLAIWEQFF.

This chain uses TRBV5-6 with TRBJ1-1; D is unresolved. The CDR3 is 12 residues long. Trimming took 8 bases from V and 5 from J, leaving 13 bases between them. CDR1 is SGHDT, CDR2 YYEEEE, per germline. In DNA, the CDR3 is TGTGCCAGTAGTAGAGCTAGGACTGAAGCTTTCTTT. Protein sequence: CASSRARTEAFF.

The chain is built from TRBV5-1 and TRBJ2-3, with 14 bases identical to TRBD2. Unmatched junction bases numbered 7, after V lost 4 bases and J lost 9 bases. Looked up from germline, CDR1 is SGHRS and CDR2 is YFSETQ. CDR3 length: 15 residues. CDR3 sequence (DNA): TGCGCCAGCAGCGCGGGACTAGCGGGAGTATCCACGCAGTATTTT. This codes for CASSAGLAGVSTQYF.

This sequence joins TRBV19 and TRBJ1-2, with 8 positions matching TRBD1. The germline V gene encodes CDR1 LNHDA and CDR2 SQIVND (reference sequence). This CDR3 contains 13 residues. With 6 bases clipped from V and 5 bases from J, the junction kept 5 bases outside the gene matches. In nucleotides, the CDR3 is TGTGCCAGTAGCCCGGACAGGGCATATGGCTACACCTTC. Translating gives CASSPDRAYGYTF.

V and J are TRBV10-2 and TRBJ2-2; 9 bases agree with TRBD2. This CDR3 has 17 residues. The germline CDR1 and CDR2 sequences are WSHSY and SAAADI. The V segment lost 4 bases and the J segment 6 bases; nucleotides outside the gene matches: 12. CDR3 loop: CASSGSRIAGEAGELFF. The CDR3 DNA reads TGCGCCAGCAGTGGGTCGAGAATAGCGGGGGAGGCCGGGGAGCTGTTTTTT.

The chain combines TRBV27 with TRBJ2-4; the D is unclear. V lost 3 bases and J lost 0, with 3 bases in between. This CDR3 has 13 residues. Germline loops: CDR1 MNHEY, CDR2 SMNVEV (reference sequence). CDR3 protein: CASSFLAKNIQYF. The CDR3 DNA reads as TGTGCCAGCAGTTTTCTAGCCAAAAACATTCAGTACTTC.

The genes are TRBV7-2 and TRBJ1-3; D might be TRBD1 (5 bases). Germline CDR1 reads SGHTA; CDR2 reads FQGNSA. V lost 6 bases, J lost 2 bases, and 8 bases lay in between. The CDR3 contains 13 residues. In DNA, the CDR3 is TGTGCCAGCAGGGGGGGGGCTGGAAACACCATATATTTT. It codes for CASRGGAGNTIYF.

The chain recombines TRBV18 with TRBJ2-7; the D gene is possibly TRBD2 (5 bases). Trimming took 6 bases from V and 2 from J, leaving 17 bases between them. The CDR3 consists of 15 residues. Germline CDR1 KGHSH, CDR2 LQKENI. CDR3 sequence reads: CASSPTSGNPYEQYF. The CDR3 DNA reads as TGTGCCAGCTCCCCCACTAGTGGGAACCCCTACGAGCAGTACTTC. The full variable domain, with the rest looked up from reference TRBV18 and TRBJ2-7, is NAGVMQNPRHLVRRRGQEARLRCSPMKGHSHVYWYRQLPEEGLKFMVYLQKENIIDESGMPKERFSAEFPKEGPSILRIQQVVRGDSAAYFCASSPTSGNPYEQYFGPGTRLTVT.

V and J are TRBV18 and TRBJ2-7, with 9 bases lining up with TRBD1. The V gene end was trimmed by 6 bases and the J gene end by 2 bases; junction bases not matched to a gene: 8. The CDR3 length is 15 residues. CDR1 and CDR2 (germline): KGHSH, LQKENI. CDR3: CASSPGQGPTYEQYF. In DNA form, the CDR3 reads TGTGCCAGCTCGCCCGGACAGGGGCCAACCTACGAGCAGTACTTC. The whole variable domain, remainder taken from reference TRBV18 and TRBJ2-7, is NAGVMQNPRHLVRRRGQEARLRCSPMKGHSHVYWYRQLPEEGLKFMVYLQKENIIDESGMPKERFSAEFPKEGPSILRIQQVVRGDSAAYFCASSPGQGPTYEQYFGPGTRLTVT.

The chain carries TRBV9 and TRBJ2-1, with a tentative D call TRBD1 (6 bases). In germline, CDR1 is SGDLS, CDR2 YYNGEE. The CDR3 is 15 residues long. V dropped 0 bases and J dropped 2 bases, with 9 bases sitting between them. In DNA form, the CDR3 reads TGTGCCAGCAGCGTAGAAGGGACAACCTACAATGAGCAGTTCTTC. As protein: CASSVEGTTYNEQFF.

V gene TRBV5-1 combines with J gene TRBJ2-7, with a weak D call TRBD1 (6 bases). V lost 1 base and J lost 7, with 12 bases in between. The germline V gene has CDR1 SGHRS and CDR2 YFSETQ. CDR3 length: 13 amino acids. CDR3: CASSLRPGVEQYF. In DNA form, the CDR3 reads TGCGCCAGCAGCTTGCGTCCAGGGGTGGAGCAGTACTTC.

This chain joins TRBV25-1 and TRBJ2-3; D not resolved. The V and J ends lost 3 bases and 2 bases respectively, with 9 bases between them. Germline V gene sequence: CDR1 MGHDK, CDR2 SYGVNS. This CDR3 spans 14 amino acids. Here the CDR3 reads CASSDDSATDTQYF. The DNA of the CDR3 is TGTGCCAGCAGTGATGACTCCGCCACAGATACGCAGTATTTT.

Written as DNA, the CDR3 is TGTGCCAGCAGCTACGGACTAGCGCCTCAAGAGACCCAGTACTTC. The encoded protein is CASSYGLAPQETQYF. The rearrangement joins TRBV5-4 to TRBJ2-5; 9 bases match TRBD2. Trimming cost V 3 bases and J 2 bases; bases outside gene matches: 5. There are 15 residues in the CDR3. Looked up from germline, CDR1 is SGHNT and CDR2 is YYREEE (reference sequence).

The chain links TRBV6-5 to TRBJ1-6; D is possibly TRBD1 (6 bases). The CDR3 is 15 residues long. Germline CDR1 reads MNHEY; CDR2 reads SVGAGI. Between the trimmed V and J ends, which lost 0 bases and 8 bases, there was a span of 11 bases. CDR3 in amino acids: CASSYSTGNHSPLHF. Here the CDR3 DNA reads TGTGCCAGCAGTTACTCTACAGGGAATCATTCACCCCTCCACTTT.

About this clone itself: This sample also contains other DNA sequences that code for the same CDR3. The chain employs TRBV18 and TRBJ2-7; weak D call: TRBD1 (5 bases). This CDR3 spans 15 amino acids. Germline values: CDR1 KGHSH, CDR2 LQKENI. V was shortened by 0 bases and J by 0 bases, with 9 bases between the two germline ends. The CDR3 DNA reads as TGTGCCAGCTCACCACCGCAGGGTAGCTCCTACGAGCAGTACTTC. Translation: CASSPPQGSSYEQYF. The complete variable domain, with remaining parts taken from reference TRBV18 and TRBJ2-7, reads NAGVMQNPRHLVRRRGQEARLRCSPMKGHSHVYWYRQLPEEGLKFMVYLQKENIIDESGMPKERFSAEFPKEGPSILRIQQVVRGDSAAYFCASSPPQGSSYEQYFGPGTRLTVT.

The V and J genes are TRBV5-1 and TRBJ2-7; 7 bases agree with TRBD1. The length of the CDR3 is 15 residues. The ends lost 2 bases at V and 4 bases at J; junction bases unmatched: 9. Germline loops: CDR1 SGHRS, CDR2 YFSETQ. CDR3 sequence: CASSLTQGDRYEQYF. In nucleotides, the CDR3 is TGCGCCAGCAGCTTAACCCAGGGGGATAGGTACGAGCAGTACTTC.

This chain uses TRBV27 with TRBJ1-1, with TRBD1 as a possible D gene (5 bases). Between the trimmed V and J ends, which lost 6 bases and 0 bases, there was a span of 11 bases. Germline CDR1 is MNHEY and CDR2 is SMNVEV (reference sequence). This CDR3 contains 14 residues. CDR3 DNA sequence: TGTGCCAGCAGGACCAGGGCCTTGAACACTGAAGCTTTCTTT. Amino acids: CASRTRALNTEAFF.

CDR3 sequence reads: CASSLRANYGYTF. CDR3 DNA sequence: TGTGCCAGCAGCTTAAGAGCTAACTATGGCTACACCTTC. V is TRBV7-3 and J is TRBJ1-2; D gene unclear. Germline CDR1 SGHTA, CDR2 FQGTGA. The CDR3 loop spans 13 amino acids. Between the trimmed V and J ends, which lost 1 base and 0 bases, there was a span of 3 bases.

The chain recombines TRBV19 with TRBJ1-1, with 7 bases aligning to TRBD1. The germline CDR1 and CDR2 sequences are LNHDA and SQIVND (reference sequence). There are 14 residues in the CDR3. The V gene end was trimmed by 3 bases and the J gene end by 3 bases; junction bases not matched to a gene: 4. The chain's CDR3 is CASSITGVYTEAFF. DNA for the CDR3: TGTGCCAGTAGTATTACAGGGGTCTACACTGAAGCTTTCTTT.

The J gene is TRBJ2-5, the V gene TRBV5-1, with 7 bases aligning to TRBD2. This CDR3 has 14 residues. CDR1 is SGHRS and CDR2 is YFSETQ in the germline V gene. J was trimmed by 4 bases and V by 0 bases; bases with no gene match: 3. CDR3 residues: CASSLDGRRETQYF. CDR3 coding DNA: TGCGCCAGCAGCTTGGACGGGAGGAGAGAGACCCAGTACTTC.

This chain uses TRBV19 with TRBJ1-2, with D possibly being TRBD1 (5 bases). The length of the CDR3 is 15 residues. Per the germline V gene, CDR1 is LNHDA and CDR2 is SQIVND (reference sequence). With 4 bases removed from V and 2 bases from J, the gap between germline ends came to 14 bases. CDR3: CASSTDSGYNYGYTF. The CDR3 nucleotides read TGTGCCAGTAGTACCGACTCAGGGTACAACTATGGCTACACCTTC.

The rearrangement uses TRBV13 and TRBJ2-7; TRBD2 agrees at 9 bases. Trimming at V came to 5 bases and at J to 4 bases, leaving 6 bases not matched to a gene. CDR1 is PRHDT, CDR2 FYEKMQ, per germline (reference sequence). The length of the CDR3 is 14 residues. CDR3 coding DNA: TGTGCCAGCAGCACAACTAGCGGGCGTTACGAGCAGTACTTC. It encodes CASSTTSGRYEQYF.

The DNA of the CDR3 is TGTGCCAGCATGAGGCTTGGGTCCTACGAGCAGTACTTC. It specifies CASMRLGSYEQYF. The chain links TRBV6-1 to TRBJ2-7; D remains ambiguous. The CDR3 has 13 residues. Germline V lookup: CDR1 MNHNS, CDR2 SASEGT. V was pared by 7 bases and J by 1 base, with 11 bases between.

The V gene is TRBV5-6, the J gene TRBJ1-2, with 8 positions matching TRBD1. After removal of 1 base from V and 8 bases from J, the junction contained 10 bases not matched to a gene. There are 15 residues in the CDR3. Germline V gene data show CDR1 as SGHDT and CDR2 as YYEEEE. The CDR3 reads CASSLLGQGMGGYTF. CDR3 DNA sequence: TGTGCCAGCAGCTTGCTAGGACAGGGAATGGGAGGCTACACCTTC. Full variable domain (outside the CDR3, taken from reference TRBV5-6 and TRBJ1-2): DAGVTQSPTHLIKTRGQQVTLRCSPKSGHDTVSWYQQALGQGPQFIFQYYEEEERQRGNFPDRFSGHQFPNYSSELNVNALLLGDSALYLCASSLLGQGMGGYTFGSGTRLTVV.

The rearrangement uses TRBV2 and TRBJ2-1; TRBD2 aligns across 10 bases. The junction had 9 bases not matched to a gene; V was cut back by 8 bases and J by 8 bases. Per the germline V gene, CDR1 is SNHLY and CDR2 is FYNNEI. This CDR3 comprises 14 residues. CDR3 sequence reads: CASGLAGVDDEQFF. Written as DNA, the CDR3 is TGTGCCAGCGGCCTAGCGGGGGTCGACGATGAGCAGTTCTTC.

J is TRBJ2-7 and V is TRBV7-2; 8 bases agree with TRBD2. The V and J ends lost 1 base and 4 bases, in that order; junction bases with no gene match: 6. Germline CDR1 SGHTA, CDR2 FQGNSA. The CDR3 consists of 15 residues. The CDR3 DNA is TGTGCCAGCAGCTTAGGGAGCGGGGGAGTTTACGAGCAGTACTTC. This codes for CASSLGSGGVYEQYF.

This rearrangement joins TRBV6-1 to TRBJ1-1; 11 nucleotides match TRBD1. Trimming took 6 bases from V and 6 from J; bases not matched to a gene: 9. The CDR3 totals 15 residues. CDR1 and CDR2 (germline): MNHNS, SASEGT. DNA of the CDR3: TGTGCCAGCAGAGCGACGGGACAGGGGGGCCCTGAAGCTTTCTTT. Its protein product is CASRATGQGGPEAFF.